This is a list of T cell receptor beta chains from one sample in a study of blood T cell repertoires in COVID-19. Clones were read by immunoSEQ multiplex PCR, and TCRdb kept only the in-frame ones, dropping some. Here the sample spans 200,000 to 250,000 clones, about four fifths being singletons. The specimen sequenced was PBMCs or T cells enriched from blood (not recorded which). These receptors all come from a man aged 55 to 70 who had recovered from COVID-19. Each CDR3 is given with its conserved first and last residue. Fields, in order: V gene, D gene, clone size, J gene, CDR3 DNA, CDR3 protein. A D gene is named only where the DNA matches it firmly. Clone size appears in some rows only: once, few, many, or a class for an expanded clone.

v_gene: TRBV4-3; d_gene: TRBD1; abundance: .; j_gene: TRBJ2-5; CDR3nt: TGCGCCAGCAGCCAAGATAGGGGGACAGGGAAAGAGACCCAGTACTTC; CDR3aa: CASSQDRGTGKETQYF
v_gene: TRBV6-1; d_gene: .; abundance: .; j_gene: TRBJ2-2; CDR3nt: TGTGCCAGCAGTGAACGGAGAGGAATAACCGGGGAGCTGTTTTTT; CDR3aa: CASSERRGITGELFF
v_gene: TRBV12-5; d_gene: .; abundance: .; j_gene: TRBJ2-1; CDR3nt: TGTGCTAGTGGTTTGGTACTTTGGGGGGGGCGCGATTACAATGAGCAGTTCTTC; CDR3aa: CASGLVLWGGRDYNEQFF
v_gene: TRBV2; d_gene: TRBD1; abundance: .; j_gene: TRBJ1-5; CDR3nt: TGTGCCAGCAGTGAGGGGACAGTCGATAGCAATCAGCCCCAGCATTTT; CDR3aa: CASSEGTVDSNQPQHF
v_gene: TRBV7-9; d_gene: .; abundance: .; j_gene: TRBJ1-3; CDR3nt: TGTTCTACAGCCGGAAACACCATATATTTT; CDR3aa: CSTAGNTIYF
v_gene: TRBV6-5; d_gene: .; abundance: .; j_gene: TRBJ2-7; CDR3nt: TGTGCCAGCAGTTACGGCGGGGTAAGCTCCTACGAGCAGTACTTC; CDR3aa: CASSYGGVSSYEQYF
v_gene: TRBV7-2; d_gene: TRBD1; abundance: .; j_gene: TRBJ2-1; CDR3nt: TGTGCCAGCAGCCTAGGACAGGGGCTGTACAATGAGCAGTTCTTC; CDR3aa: CASSLGQGLYNEQFF
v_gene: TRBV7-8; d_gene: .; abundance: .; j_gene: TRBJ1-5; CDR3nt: TGTGCCAGCAGCGACTTGGAGACCTCCGGGAATCAGCCCCAGCATTTT; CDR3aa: CASSDLETSGNQPQHF
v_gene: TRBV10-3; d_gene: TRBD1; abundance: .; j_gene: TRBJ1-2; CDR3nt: TGTGCCATCAGTGGAGGGACAGCAGCTAACTATGGCTACACCTTC; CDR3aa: CAISGGTAANYGYTF
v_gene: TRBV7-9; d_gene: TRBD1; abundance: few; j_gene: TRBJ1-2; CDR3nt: TGTGCCAGCAGCCCCGAGGGACAGAAATATGGCTACACCTTC; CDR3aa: CASSPEGQKYGYTF
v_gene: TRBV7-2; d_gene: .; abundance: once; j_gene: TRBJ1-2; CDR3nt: TGTGCCAGCAGCTTAGTGGCGGGAGTCTATGGCTACACCTTC; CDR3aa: CASSLVAGVYGYTF
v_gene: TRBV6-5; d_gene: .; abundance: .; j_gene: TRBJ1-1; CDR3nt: TGTGCCAGCAGACGACAGCAGAACACTGAAGCTTTCTTT; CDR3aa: CASRRQQNTEAFF
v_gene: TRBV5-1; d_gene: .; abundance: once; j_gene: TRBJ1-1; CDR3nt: TGCGCCAGCAGCCCCCCTATAGGAAACGGAGGCACTGAAGCTTTCTTT; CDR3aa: CASSPPIGNGGTEAFF
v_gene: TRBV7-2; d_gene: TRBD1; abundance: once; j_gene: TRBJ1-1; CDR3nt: TGTGCCAGCAGCTCGACAGGGGGGATATTGAACACTGAAGCTTTCTTT; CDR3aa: CASSSTGGILNTEAFF
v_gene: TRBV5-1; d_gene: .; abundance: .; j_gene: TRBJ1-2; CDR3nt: TGCGCCAGCAGCTTTCCAGGGGTGAATGGCTACACCTTC; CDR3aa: CASSFPGVNGYTF
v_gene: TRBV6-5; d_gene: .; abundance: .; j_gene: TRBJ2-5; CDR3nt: TGTGCCAGCAGTCCCAACACAGGCGGACAAGAGACCCAGTACTTC; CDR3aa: CASSPNTGGQETQYF
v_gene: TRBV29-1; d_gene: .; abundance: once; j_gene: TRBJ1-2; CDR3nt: TGCAGCGTTGAAGTCCCAGGGCGCGCCCGCTCCCGGCAGGGCTACACCTTC; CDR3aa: CSVEVPGRARSRQGYTF
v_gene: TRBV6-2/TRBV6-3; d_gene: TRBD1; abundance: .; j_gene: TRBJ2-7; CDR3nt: TGTGCCAGCAGTACAGGGACAGTACCTTTCGAGCAGTACTTC; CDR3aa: CASSTGTVPFEQYF